The 24 T cell receptor beta chains reported below all come from one sample, sequenced in a study of blood T cells in healthy people across ages. A sample-barcoded 5' primer and a J-beta primer mix were used in a second PCR of about 7 to 12 cycles. TCRdb fed the 5' RACE reads into MiXCR, producing one record per CDR3 protein. Of roughly 700,000 distinct CDR3 sequences listed, around half are singletons. Sequencing used blood. The receptors were gathered from a woman aged 55-70 years in good health.

A few counts support this clonotype. This chain uses TRBV4-1 with TRBJ2-1, with 7 bases fitting TRBD2. Germline V CDR1 and CDR2: MGHRA, YSYEKL. V was pared by 3 bases and J by 6 bases, with 11 bases of the junction left unmatched. The CDR3 length is 16 residues. CDR3 nucleotides: TGCGCCAGCAGCCAGCCGCAGCGGGACGTCGGCAATGAGCAGTTCTTC. It encodes CASSQPQRDVGNEQFF.

This clonotype was observed many times. The gene calls are TRBV9 and TRBJ2-5; 8 positions match TRBD1. The CDR3 totals 13 residues. Unmatched junction bases numbered 3, after V lost 4 bases and J lost 4 bases. CDR1 and CDR2 (germline): SGDLS, YYNGEE. The CDR3 coding sequence is TGTGCCAGCAGCTACAGGGGGGTAGAGACCCAGTACTTC. Encoded protein: CASSYRGVETQYF. The variable domain in full, with the rest retrieved from reference TRBV9 and TRBJ2-5, is DSGVTQTPKHLITATGQRVTLRCSPRSGDLSVYWYQQSLDQGLQFLIQYYNGEERAKGNILERFSAQQFPDLHSELNLSSLELGDSALYFCASSYRGVETQYFGPGTRLLVL.

This clonotype has only a few counts. The chain is built from TRBV7-2 and TRBJ2-7, with D possibly being TRBD2 (5 bases). This CDR3 is built from 14 residues. V gave up 4 bases and J gave up 3 bases, with 13 bases separating them. Germline CDR1 and CDR2: SGHTA and FQGNSA. The CDR3 spells CASSSSSGFYEQYF. CDR3 nucleotides: TGTGCCAGCAGCTCTTCCAGCGGTTTCTACGAGCAGTACTTC.

The chain joins TRBV24-1 to TRBJ2-1; 13 bases map to TRBD2. The assigned J gene may be wrong: the sequence end matches TRBJ2-7 better. Looked up from germline, CDR1 is KGHDR and CDR2 is SFDVKD. The length of the CDR3 is 16 residues. CDR3 DNA: TGTGCCACCAGTGATCGGACTAGCGGGAGATCTAATGAGCAGTACTTC. This sequence encodes CATSDRTSGRSNEQYF.

The chain is built from TRBV20-1 and TRBJ1-1, with 7 positions matching TRBD1. V lost 2 bases, J lost 5 bases, and 5 bases stayed unmatched. Germline V gene sequence: CDR1 DFQATT, CDR2 SNEGSKA (reference sequence). The CDR3 sequence is 13 residues long. CDR3 bases: TGCAGTGCTAGAACAGGGGCTAGGACTGAAGCTTTCTTT. Translation: CSARTGARTEAFF.

The chain has TRBV20-1 and TRBJ2-1, with 7 bases aligning to TRBD2. The CDR3 extends over 11 amino acids. Per the germline V gene, CDR1 is DFQATT and CDR2 is SNEGSKA (reference sequence). J lost 10 bases, V lost 4 bases, and 4 bases had no gene match. The CDR3 sequence is CSANSGGEQFF. The CDR3 DNA follows: TGCAGTGCTAACTCCGGGGGGGAGCAGTTCTTC.

The V call is TRBV29-1, the J call TRBJ2-5; 7 bases fit TRBD2. This CDR3 spans 12 amino acids. J lost 11 bases, V lost 8 bases, and 14 bases had no gene match. The germline gives CDR1 SQVTM, CDR2 ANQGSEA. DNA for the CDR3: TGCAGCAACCTCGCGGGAGTCGATGAGCAGTACTTC. This encodes CSNLAGVDEQYF.

This clonotype has a handful of counts. The V and J genes are TRBV3-1 and TRBJ1-2, with D possibly matching TRBD1 (5 bases). Trimming pared 0 bases from V and 5 bases from J, leaving 13 bases between. The V gene's germline CDR1 is LGHDT and CDR2 YNNKEL (reference sequence). The CDR3 extends over 15 amino acids. The CDR3: CASSQEGVTLYGYTF. The CDR3 coding sequence is TGTGCCAGCAGCCAAGAAGGGGTCACTTTGTATGGCTACACCTTC.

The chain uses TRBV29-1 and TRBJ1-1; D remains ambiguous. The CDR3 consists of 12 residues. V lost 5 bases, J lost 1 base, and 8 bases lay in between. Germline assignment: CDR1 SQVTM and CDR2 ANQGSEA. This chain's CDR3 is CSVSRENTEAFF. In nucleotides, the CDR3 is TGCAGCGTTTCTAGGGAGAACACTGAAGCTTTCTTT.

This clonotype was counted many times. J is TRBJ1-2 and V is TRBV2; 8 nucleotides match TRBD1. The J segment lost 6 bases and the V segment lost 6 bases, leaving 6 bases of the junction unmatched. From germline, CDR1 is SNHLY and CDR2 FYNNEI. This CDR3 is built from 13 residues. The CDR3 loop reads CASRPGQANGYTF. The DNA for the CDR3 is TGTGCCAGCAGGCCGGGACAGGCGAATGGCTACACCTTC. The variable domain in full, with the rest retrieved from reference TRBV2 and TRBJ1-2, is EPEVTQTPSHQVTQMGQEVILRCVPISNHLYFYWYRQILGQKVEFLVSFYNNEISEKSEIFDDQFSVERPDGSNFTLKIRSTKLEDSAMYFCASRPGQANGYTFGSGTRLTVV.

The chain couples TRBV20-1 to TRBJ2-6; 9 bases line up with TRBD1. After removal of 4 bases from V and 0 bases from J, the junction contained 4 bases not matched to a gene. Germline V gene sequence: CDR1 DFQATT, CDR2 SNEGSKA (reference sequence). CDR3 length: 16 amino acids. The CDR3 region is CSAKRDRASGANVLTF. CDR3 nucleotides: TGCAGTGCTAAACGGGACAGGGCCTCTGGGGCCAACGTCCTGACTTTC.

This clonotype was detected only a few times. This sequence joins TRBV12-3 or TRBV12-4 and TRBJ2-7; the D is unclear. The CDR3 covers 13 residues. V was pared by 2 bases and J by 8 bases, with 13 bases between. The DNA of the CDR3 is TGTGCCAGCAGTTTAACGGCGGAAGTTCAGCAGTACTTC. Encoded protein: CASSLTAEVQQYF.

The chain is built from TRBV11-2 and TRBJ1-6; D is uncertain. Germline CDR1 is SGHAT and CDR2 is FQNNGV. The CDR3 spans 14 residues. V was shortened by 0 bases and J by 9 bases, with 9 bases between the two germline ends. Written as DNA, the CDR3 is TGTGCCAGCAGCTTAGAGGCCGCGGGTTCACCCCTCCACTTT. Translating gives CASSLEAAGSPLHF.

The chain combines TRBV20-1 with TRBJ2-1, with 11 positions matching TRBD2. Germline V lookup: CDR1 DFQATT, CDR2 SNEGSKA (reference sequence). Losses at the gene ends were 0 bases for V and 0 bases for J; bases not matched to a gene: 13. The CDR3 is 20 residues long. Here the CDR3 DNA reads TGCAGTGCTAGAGAGGTTACTAGCGGGAGTCCTTCCAGCTCCTACAATGAGCAGTTCTTC. Translation gives CSAREVTSGSPSSSYNEQFF.

The DNA for the CDR3 is TGCAGTGCTAGGGCCGGACTAGCTAGCTCCTACAATGAGCAGTTCTTC. Its translation is CSARAGLASSYNEQFF. The chain couples TRBV20-1 to TRBJ2-1; 8 bases agree with TRBD2. Germline V CDR1 and CDR2: DFQATT, SNEGSKA (reference sequence). The CDR3 sequence is 16 residues long. Unmatched junction bases numbered 7, after V lost 3 bases and J lost 0 bases.

With respect to this clonotype: Given a much more abundant clone one base away, this may be a read error. V and J are TRBV6-2 or TRBV6-3 and TRBJ2-7; D is perhaps TRBD2 (5 bases). Looked up from germline, CDR1 is MNHEY and CDR2 is SVGEGT. With 6 bases removed from V and 7 bases from J, the gap between germline ends came to 19 bases. CDR3 length equals 14 residues. The CDR3 loop is CASRRSEVFFEQYF. DNA of the CDR3: TGTGCCAGCAGACGGTCGGAGGTTTTTTTTGAGCAGTACTTC.

The chain recombines TRBV4-3 with TRBJ2-2; tentative D call: TRBD1 (6 bases). The CDR3 loop spans 17 amino acids. V was trimmed by 1 base and J by 0 bases, leaving 12 bases between them. CDR1 is LGHNA, CDR2 YSLEER, per germline. This CDR3 is CASSQGVGAANTGELFF. The DNA for the CDR3 is TGCGCCAGCAGCCAAGGAGTGGGGGCAGCGAACACCGGGGAGCTGTTTTTT.

This clonotype has ten or more counts. This rearrangement joins TRBV7-2 to TRBJ2-5, with TRBD2 identical over 10 bases. The CDR3 length is 14 residues. J lost 8 bases, V lost 1 base, and 4 bases had no gene match. The germline V gene has CDR1 SGHTA and CDR2 FQGNSA. The CDR3 DNA reads TGTGCCAGCAGCTTAGAAGTAGCGGGAGGAACCCAGTACTTC. Its protein is CASSLEVAGGTQYF.

On this clonotype: The junction differs from germline at one of its ends, possibly a read error. The rearrangement links TRBV20-1 to TRBJ2-1, with 7 bases that match TRBD2. The CDR3 is 15 residues long. The V gene's germline CDR1 is DFQATT and CDR2 SNEGSKA (reference sequence). This CDR3 is CSARGIGGRYNKQFF. CDR3 sequence (DNA): TGCAGTGCTCGGGGCATCGGGGGGAGATACAATAAGCAGTTCTTC.

The CDR3 DNA reads as TGCGCCAGCAGCACGGGACAGGGAGGCTCCTTTGGGGATGAGCAGTTCTTC. Translating it yields CASSTGQGGSFGDEQFF. The J gene is TRBJ2-1, the V gene TRBV5-1; 9 bases are a match to TRBD1. Trimming at V came to 4 bases and at J to 8 bases, leaving 16 bases not matched to a gene. The CDR3 runs 17 residues. In germline, CDR1 is SGHRS, CDR2 YFSETQ.

This clonotype occurred once. The rearrangement uses TRBV7-9 and TRBJ2-2, with 11 bases lining up with TRBD2. The V segment lost 5 bases and the J segment 1 base; nucleotides outside the gene matches: 3. Per the germline V gene, CDR1 is SEHNR and CDR2 is FQNEAQ (reference sequence). The CDR3 has 16 residues. The CDR3 sequence: CASSRGLAGNTGELFF. CDR3 nucleotide sequence: TGTGCCAGCAGCAGAGGACTAGCGGGGAACACCGGGGAGCTGTTTTTT. The complete variable domain, with remaining parts taken from reference TRBV7-9 and TRBJ2-2, reads DTGVSQNPRHKITKRGQNVTFRCDPISEHNRLYWYRQTLGQGPEFLTYFQNEAQLEKSRLLSDRFSAERPKGSFSTLEIQRTEQGDSAMYLCASSRGLAGNTGELFFGEGSRLTVL.

The chain couples TRBV7-2 to TRBJ2-7, with 9 bases identical to TRBD2. This CDR3 is built from 15 residues. V dropped 5 bases and J dropped 0; count of bases not matched to a gene: 5. Germline-derived CDR1 and CDR2 are SGHTA and FQGNSA. CDR3 in amino acids: CASSPKLAGSYEQYF. The CDR3 nucleotides read TGTGCCAGCAGCCCCAAACTAGCGGGCTCCTACGAGCAGTACTTC.

The V call is TRBV19, the J call TRBJ2-1; the match to TRBD1 covers 8 bases. Trimming cost V 6 bases and J 0 bases; bases outside gene matches: 10. The CDR3 loop spans 17 amino acids. Germline V gene sequence: CDR1 LNHDA, CDR2 SQIVND (reference sequence). CDR3 DNA: TGTGCCAGTAGAGACAGGGGATCTTTACGCTCCTACAATGAGCAGTTCTTC. It specifies CASRDRGSLRSYNEQFF.

Points on this clonotype: One junction end does not reproduce the germline sequence, and a read error may be involved. The chain links TRBV5-1 to TRBJ1-2, with TRBD1 matching over 9 bases. In germline, CDR1 is SGHRS, CDR2 YFSETQ. The CDR3 totals 15 residues. The CDR3 here is CVSSLQGARGDGYTF. The CDR3 DNA reads TGCGTCAGCAGTTTACAGGGGGCGCGAGGAGATGGCTACACCTTC.